This entry features one TCR beta chain sequence. This clonotype was observed many times. Its antigen is currently not known. The input lacks base qualities; no much larger clone sits a single base away. Libraries were built with PCR. The run used an Illumina HiSeq 4000. Preparation of bulk TCR libraries followed a previously described approach, with the TCR primers listed in Table S5. The Qiagen AllPrep DNA/RNA kit was used to purify total RNA. Before any analysis, reads coming from multiple sequencing runs of the same library were combined into one pool. Regarding the original processing steps: Reads were retained only if an exact TCR constant sequence was present, and the retained reads were trimmed to 150 nt and grouped according to their 12-nt molecular barcodes. Reads in each barcode group were sub-clustered using a 15% Levenshtein threshold, and a quality-weighted consensus sequence was built for each RNA molecule. Non-functional sequences were excluded, and lower-count sequences lying one edit away from another sequence were also excluded. Based on fitting two negative binomial distributions, any barcode sub-cluster with under 20% of the maximum read count was discarded. Using fastp at Q25 and MiXCR, TCRdb reprocessed the public reads and kept productive beta chains. Each entry is one CDR3 protein sequence, shown with its most common DNA and genes. These V and J calls derive from TCRdb rather than the authors' analysis. This sample has about 40,000 distinct CDR3 sequences in its table, and 15% to 20% of those were observed once. Jointly, the top ten make up approximately 1.2% of the sample.

Libraries of naive CD8 T cells were generated from about 19,000 to 1,100,000 sorted cells, with 10%, 30% or 50% of the purified RNA used. Naive CD8 T cells, defined as CD8+CD4-CCR7+CD45RA+, were FACS-sorted into RLT Plus buffer on a BD FACSAria II. Detection sensitivity was tested by spiking Jurkat RNA equal to roughly nine TCR copies' worth into samples containing roughly 18,000-1,000,000 naive CD8 T cells. Enrichment of CD8 T cells was performed with RosetteSep CD8+ T Cell Enrichment Cocktail and Ficoll-Paque, after which ACK red cell lysis was carried out. The record originates from a study of molecular identifiers for immune sequencing clone quantification (dated by TCRdb to 2017 to 2018). As for the study more broadly: For a replicate experiment, RNA from roughly 20,000 or 100,000 naive CD8 T cells was divided into five aliquots, and four of the five aliquots were sequenced. This methods study used CD8 T cells to benchmark TCR RNA copy counting and molecular-identifier clustering-based TCR repertoire sequencing (MIDCIRS).

Study-wide findings and limitations: Spiked-in Jurkat TCR RNA equivalent to a single cell was reported to be detectable even among approximately 1.1 million naive CD8 T cells. The naive libraries included spiked-in Jurkat TCR RNA (about 11 copies' worth), and this RNA is not part of the donor repertoire. Modeling gave roughly 2.9 recovered TCR RNA copies per cell versus around 10 by digital PCR, implying approximately 32% capture efficiency. Identical TCR molecules sharing a barcode could cause highly expanded clone sizes to be underestimated. When barcode sub-clustering was left out, chimeric consensus sequences inflated TCR diversity, with chimeras reaching as high as 47%. Clones above 20 RNA copies held over 98% of molecules in CMV-specific effector cells but under 1% in naive cells.

Spanning cysteine to phenylalanine, the CDR3 consists of 13 amino acids. Left in the record is the CDR3 DNA by itself, 39 bases read in frame from the first base. CDR1 and CDR2 (LGHNA, YSLEER) derive from the germline V gene. The trim is 0 bases for V and 2 bases for J, with a gap of 5 bases between the germline ends. The sample consisted of naive CD8+ T cells from blood, with Jurkat cell RNA spiked in. Per the publication, the cell subset or site label means: FACS-sorted CD8+CD4-CCR7+CD45RA+ naive T cells. The rearranged chain carries TRBV4-3 and TRBJ2-7, with no reliable assignment of the D segment. The TCR was taken from a human donor in good health. Some libraries in this study had Jurkat cell RNA spiked in. The encoded CDR3 is CASSQDGTYEQYF. The nucleotides are TGCGCCAGCAGCCAAGATGGTACCTACGAGCAGTACTTC.